This T cell receptor beta chain was identified in a study of graft-versus-host responses after intestinal transplantation. For the study at large: Anti-thymocyte globulin induction was given to all recipients, followed by tacrolimus and steroids for around 3 years. Overall study results and limits: Present in recipient marrow, GvH clones included some that appeared first in ileum or blood. Some patients had graft-donor T cell macrochimerism, and their allografts showed high graft-versus-host to host-versus-graft clonal ratios.

Sequencing used immunoSEQ multiplex PCR; TCRdb keeps in-frame clones, though not all of them. The sample has 55,000 to 65,000 clones, roughly 93% seen once; the top ten hold 0.35% to 0.45%. This clone has only a few counts. Its cognate antigen is unknown. Germline CDR1 reads MNHNS; CDR2 reads SASEGT. CDR3 size: 17 residues. Unmatched junction bases numbered 5, after V lost 5 bases and J lost 1 base. The rearrangement uses TRBV6-1 and TRBJ2-5; 15 positions match TRBD2. Sequenced material: unstimulated CD4+ T cells sorted from spleen or lymph node cells, taken before transplant. The sequence derives from a human donor who was the organ donor for an intestinal transplant. CDR3: CASSQGLAGGGQETQYF. In nucleotides, the CDR3 is TGTGCCAGCAGTCAAGGACTAGCGGGGGGGGGCCAAGAGACCCAGTACTTC.